The 25 T cell receptor beta chains reported below all come from one sample, sequenced in a study of T cell responses to AZD1222 COVID-19 vaccine. The protocol was immunoSEQ multiplex PCR, while the TCRdb copy is restricted to in-frame clones and leaves out a portion. The data contain approximately 92,000 clones, 87% of them singletons. The starting material was peripheral blood, obtained on day 0 of AZD1222 vaccination. Source of these receptors: an adult in good health.

The chain couples TRBV5-4 to TRBJ1-3; D gene uncertain. Trimming removed 7 bases at V and 4 bases at J, with 9 bases between. The CDR3 loop spans 12 amino acids. Looked up from germline, CDR1 is SGHNT and CDR2 is YYREEE (reference sequence). In DNA, the CDR3 is TGTGCCAGCGGCCTCGGGGGAAACACCATATATTTT. Translation gives CASGLGGNTIYF. The complete variable domain, with remaining parts taken from reference TRBV5-4 and TRBJ1-3, reads ETGVTQSPTHLIKTRGQQVTLRCSSQSGHNTVSWYQQALGQGPQFIFQYYREEENGRGNFPPRFSGLQFPNYSSELNVNALELDDSALYLCASGLGGNTIYFGEGSWLTVV.

This clone has a single count. The gene calls are TRBV2 and TRBJ2-1; D unclear. The V gene lost 8 bases and the J gene lost 4 bases, with 9 bases spanning the gap. CDR3 length: 12 amino acids. CDR1 and CDR2 (germline): SNHLY, FYNNEI. CDR3 sequence (DNA): TGTGCCAGCGGGCCGCTGTACAATGAGCAGTTCTTC. Amino acids: CASGPLYNEQFF.

This clone was recorded once. CDR3 residues: CASSYLRGPYEQYF. The CDR3 coding sequence is TGTGCCAGCAGCTACCTTAGAGGGCCCTACGAGCAGTACTTC. The chain recombines TRBV2 with TRBJ2-7; TRBD2 might be the D (5 bases). The ends were cut back, 6 bases at V and 2 bases at J, with 14 bases in the middle. Germline-derived CDR1 and CDR2 are SNHLY and FYNNEI. The CDR3 covers 14 residues.

The rearrangement joins TRBV27 to TRBJ1-1, with D perhaps TRBD1 (6 bases). The CDR3 sequence is 13 residues long. Per germline, CDR1 MNHEY and CDR2 SMNVEV (reference sequence). Trimming took 3 bases from V and 11 from J, leaving 16 bases between them. In DNA, the CDR3 is TGTGCCAGCAGTTTCTTTGGGCAGGGGAACGCTTTCTTT. Translating it yields CASSFFGQGNAFF.

The V and J genes are TRBV18 and TRBJ1-4; D is perhaps TRBD1 (5 bases). CDR1 KGHSH and CDR2 LQKENI come from the germline V gene. Trimming stripped 2 bases from V and 7 bases from J, with 11 bases between. This CDR3 region has 14 residues. The CDR3 region is CASSPGGRGEKLFF. The CDR3 nucleotides are TGTGCCAGCTCACCAGGGGGGAGAGGTGAAAAACTGTTTTTT.

V is TRBV11-3 and J is TRBJ2-3, with D perhaps matching TRBD2 (5 bases). Trimming took off 1 base at V and 1 base at J, with 9 bases between the two ends. Germline CDR1 and CDR2: SGHNT and YENEEA. The CDR3 totals 15 residues. The CDR3 bases are TGTGCCAGCAGCTTAGCCGGGAAGGGCACAGATACGCAGTATTTT. It yields the protein CASSLAGKGTDTQYF.

The chain recombines TRBV23-1 with TRBJ2-2, with TRBD1 matching over 9 bases. TRBV23-1 falls under the ORF class, with uncertain function. V lost 4 bases to trimming and J lost 3 bases; unmatched junction nucleotides: 6. The CDR3 sequence is 16 residues long. The CDR3 nucleotides read TGCGCCAGCAGTCCCCGGGACAGGGCCGACACCGGGGAGCTGTTTTTT. It codes for CASSPRDRADTGELFF.

CDR3 coding DNA: TGTGCCAGCAGCTTAGGGACAGGGCTGGGCTATGGCTACACCTTC. The encoded protein is CASSLGTGLGYGYTF. This chain links TRBV7-8 with TRBJ1-2; 8 bases are shared with TRBD1. After removal of 1 base from V and 4 bases from J, the junction contained 5 bases not matched to a gene. Germline CDR1 SGHVS, CDR2 FQNEAQ. The CDR3 sequence is 15 residues long.

This clone was detected once. The rearrangement joins TRBV6-5 to TRBJ1-5; 9 bases map to TRBD1. V was clipped by 6 bases and J by 2 bases; unmatched bases: 5. The CDR3 spans 15 residues. In germline, CDR1 is MNHEY, CDR2 SVGAGI. This CDR3 is CASRRQGEGNQPQHF. The CDR3 region has the DNA TGTGCCAGCAGGAGACAGGGGGAGGGCAATCAGCCCCAGCATTTT.

This chain joins TRBV27 and TRBJ1-1; 9 bases are shared with TRBD1. Trimming removed 2 bases from V and 7 bases from J; junction bases left unmatched: 11. The CDR3 is 16 amino acids. Germline CDR1 and CDR2: MNHEY and SMNVEV (reference sequence). The CDR3 loop reads CASSLQRTGARFEAFF. CDR3 coding DNA: TGTGCCAGCAGTTTACAACGGACAGGGGCCCGCTTTGAAGCTTTCTTT.

The chain uses TRBV12-3 or TRBV12-4 and TRBJ2-7; D is unclear. The CDR3 contains 12 residues. Trimming pared 7 bases from V and 0 bases from J, leaving 7 bases between. CDR3 sequence (DNA): TGTGCCAGCATGGTTGGCTCCTACGAGCAGTACTTC. It yields the protein CASMVGSYEQYF.

This chain links TRBV7-2 with TRBJ2-1, with D tentatively TRBD1 or TRBD2 (5 bases each). V gave up 5 bases and J gave up 4 bases, with 15 bases separating them. From germline, CDR1 is SGHTA and CDR2 FQGNSA. The CDR3 consists of 15 residues. In DNA form, the CDR3 reads TGTGCCAGCAGCCCAGAAGGGACGGGATACAATGAGCAGTTCTTC. It yields the protein CASSPEGTGYNEQFF.

The chain combines TRBV3-1 (or the pseudogene TRBV3-2) with TRBJ2-3; a possible D gene is TRBD1 (6 bases). Germline CDR1 LGHDT, CDR2 YNNKEL (reference sequence). The CDR3 sequence is 13 residues long. Trimming removed 3 bases from V and 5 bases from J, with 9 bases in between. The CDR3 bases are TGTGCCAGCAGCCACTTGGACAGAGATACGCAGTATTTT. It codes for CASSHLDRDTQYF.

The gene calls are TRBV7-8 and TRBJ2-5; 7 bases are shared with TRBD2. The CDR3 has 16 residues. The germline V gene encodes CDR1 SGHVS and CDR2 FQNEAQ. Trimming at V came to 1 base and at J to 1 base, leaving 6 bases not matched to a gene. The CDR3 loop reads CASSLGAAGIQETQYF. The CDR3 DNA sequence: TGTGCCAGCAGCTTAGGGGCAGCGGGGATCCAAGAGACCCAGTACTTC.

V usage is TRBV11-3 and J usage is TRBJ2-5; TRBD2 agrees at 11 bases. V shed 5 bases, J shed 5 bases, and the junction held 7 bases outside the gene matches. Germline assignment: CDR1 SGHNT and CDR2 YENEEA. The CDR3 sequence is 15 residues long. The CDR3 protein is CASSPLAGGLETQYF. The CDR3 nucleotides are TGTGCCAGCAGCCCGCTAGCGGGAGGTTTGGAGACCCAGTACTTC.

The chain joins TRBV6-6 to TRBJ1-2; perhaps TRBD1 as D (5 bases). V was clipped by 6 bases and J by 3 bases, with 14 bases between them. The CDR3 consists of 14 residues. Germline V CDR1 and CDR2: MNHNY, SVGAGI (reference sequence). This CDR3 is CASRSGGVDYGYTF. For the CDR3, the DNA is TGTGCCAGCAGGAGCGGGGGGGTGGACTATGGCTACACCTTC.

The chain employs TRBV15 and TRBJ2-3; D is perhaps TRBD1 or TRBD2 (5 bases each). The CDR3 runs 15 residues. Germline CDR1 reads LNHNV; CDR2 reads YYDKDF (reference sequence). V lost 5 bases to trimming and J lost 2 bases, with 14 bases between them. The DNA for the CDR3 is TGTGCCACCAGCCCAAGTCGGGGCTCCACAGATACGCAGTATTTT. Translation gives CATSPSRGSTDTQYF.

The chain couples TRBV11-2 to TRBJ1-1, with 11 positions matching TRBD1. This CDR3 has 15 residues. Per the germline V gene, CDR1 is SGHAT and CDR2 is FQNNGV. The V segment lost 3 bases and the J segment 1 base; nucleotides outside the gene matches: 1. The CDR3 here is CASSFGTGGNTEAFF. The CDR3, as DNA: TGTGCCAGCAGCTTCGGGACAGGGGGGAACACTGAAGCTTTCTTT. Drawing the rest from reference TRBV11-2 and TRBJ1-1, the complete variable domain is EAGVAQSPRYKIIEKRQSVAFWCNPISGHATLYWYQQILGQGPKLLIQFQNNGVVDDSQLPKDRFSAERLKGVDSTLKIQPAKLEDSAVYLCASSFGTGGNTEAFFGQGTRLTVV.

The chain joins TRBV5-1 to TRBJ1-6; D is perhaps TRBD1 (5 bases). Germline CDR1 is SGHRS and CDR2 is YFSETQ. V lost 6 bases and J lost 5, with 18 bases in between. The CDR3 length is 16 residues. The CDR3 protein is CASNSGGGSNNSPLHF. CDR3 coding DNA: TGCGCCAGCAACTCTGGGGGTGGATCGAATAATTCACCCCTCCACTTT.

The chain combines TRBV7-3 with TRBJ2-1; 7 bases line up with TRBD2. The length of the CDR3 is 16 residues. Germline-derived CDR1 and CDR2 are SGHTA and FQGTGA. J was trimmed by 7 bases and V by 1 base; bases with no gene match: 10. CDR3 DNA sequence: TGTGCCAGCAGCTTAAGAGGTGGACTAGATGGGAATGAGCAGTTCTTC. It specifies CASSLRGGLDGNEQFF.

The chain links TRBV5-1 to TRBJ2-2, with TRBD2 matching over 12 bases. Germline-derived CDR1 and CDR2 are SGHRS and YFSETQ. After removal of 7 bases from V and 8 bases from J, the junction contained 9 bases not matched to a gene. The CDR3 spans 15 residues. The chain's CDR3 is CASGGLAGSIGELFF. In nucleotides, the CDR3 is TGCGCCAGCGGCGGACTAGCGGGATCCATAGGGGAGCTGTTTTTT.

V is TRBV6-6 and J is TRBJ2-3; weak D call: TRBD2 (6 bases). This CDR3 is built from 13 residues. The germline V and J ends were trimmed by 8 bases and 6 bases, with 15 bases remaining between them. Germline V CDR1 and CDR2: MNHNY, SVGAGI (reference sequence). As DNA, the CDR3 is TGTGCCAGCTGTGGGACTTCGATCGATACGCAGTATTTT. Translation gives CASCGTSIDTQYF.

Only one count was recorded for this clone. The chain joins TRBV6-5 to TRBJ2-1; TRBD1 might be the D (5 bases). The CDR3 runs to 13 residues. CDR1 and CDR2 (germline): MNHEY, SVGAGI. Deletions cut 6 bases from V and 10 bases from J, with 16 bases between. The CDR3 DNA reads as TGTGCCAGCAGCTTATTAAAGGGGTACGAGCAGTTCTTC. Protein product: CASSLLKGYEQFF.

Written as DNA, the CDR3 is TGCAGTGCTAGTAAGGGCGGGGCGCAAGAGACCCAGTACTTC. It yields the protein CSASKGGAQETQYF. V usage is TRBV20-1 and J usage is TRBJ2-5, with TRBD2 as a possible D gene (6 bases). Germline assignment: CDR1 DFQATT and CDR2 SNEGSKA (reference sequence). V was shortened by 3 bases and J by 2 bases, with 13 bases between the two germline ends. The CDR3 runs to 14 residues.

The chain uses TRBV19 and TRBJ1-1, with 8 bases lining up with TRBD1. The CDR3 contains 16 residues. The V gene's germline CDR1 is LNHDA and CDR2 SQIVND (reference sequence). Trimming took 8 bases from V and 0 from J; bases not matched to a gene: 11. The CDR3 DNA follows: TGTGCCAGTTCATCCCGGGACAGGTGGATGAACACTGAAGCTTTCTTT. It is translated as CASSSRDRWMNTEAFF.